This is a list of T cell receptor beta chains from one sample in a study of T cells in Graves' hyperthyroidism and ophthalmopathy. TCRdb recomputed calls from the multiplex PCR reads with MiXCR, one row per CDR3 protein. Altogether fewer than 350,000 distinct CDR3 sequences are present, 15% to 20% being singletons, with the ten largest covering approximately 54%. The sample was blood. These receptors came from a woman aged 50 to 60 with Graves' hyperthyroidism. Both conserved end residues are part of each CDR3. Clone size, where shown, is once, few, many, or a class for clones that have expanded.

cdr3_aa	v_call	j_call	clone_size
CASTAGTSGSWIPNEQFF	TRBV28	TRBJ2-1	once
CASSADRVYTGELFF	TRBV12-3/TRBV12-4	TRBJ2-2	few
CAISDQGGYGYTF	TRBV10-3	TRBJ1-2	few
CASSLWGDGSGELFF	TRBV27	TRBJ2-2	few
CASSQEGEAHSYNEQFF	TRBV3-1	TRBJ2-1	few
CASVTSVDTGELFF	TRBV10-2	TRBJ2-2	-
CASRPDRDDEQYF	TRBV5-1	TRBJ2-7	-
CSVDGVQGNTEAFF	TRBV29-1	TRBJ1-1	-
CASSGPDRASTDTQYF	TRBV10-2	TRBJ2-3	-
CASGWDGGLSYNEQFF	TRBV12-5	TRBJ2-1	few
CASSSTAAGPGANVLTF	TRBV3-1	TRBJ2-6	few
CASSPRTSGNEQYF	TRBV5-1	TRBJ2-7	-
CSASIVAGQGATDTQYF	TRBV20-1	TRBJ2-3	-
CASSLSPGLVTDTQYF	TRBV7-2	TRBJ2-3	-
CASSVQGMNTGELFF	TRBV9	TRBJ2-2	few
CSATRTSGPSYEQYF	TRBV20-1	TRBJ2-7	many
CASRGQIYGYTF	TRBV2	TRBJ1-2	-
CASSEAGTLSYEQYF	TRBV2	TRBJ2-7	many
CASGAGDNTEQYF	TRBV5-1	TRBJ2-7	-
CAISTDNHYGYTF	TRBV10-3	TRBJ1-2	few
CSVEGTGATPNTEAFF	TRBV29-1	TRBJ1-1	few
CASTSQEGATYEQYF	TRBV12-3/TRBV12-4	TRBJ2-7	few
CASSDHSGLAGVLQYF	TRBV19	TRBJ2-7	-
CASSLGGLVEAFF	TRBV5-1	TRBJ1-1	-
CSARVPRKETQYF	TRBV20-1	TRBJ2-5	few
CASSFGGNEKLFF	TRBV7-2	TRBJ1-4	many
CSASPLASGRWGTGELFF	TRBV20-1	TRBJ2-2	-
CASRLTRDSLYNEQFF	TRBV5-1	TRBJ2-1	many
CASSQDPRGRGYTF	TRBV3-1	TRBJ1-2	many
CSARRDERAFF	TRBV29-1	TRBJ1-1	few
CASSQAASGTGQETQYF	TRBV4-1	TRBJ2-5	few
CSAARFDSGANVLTF	TRBV20-1	TRBJ2-6	-
CASSPGRNTSPLHF	TRBV18	TRBJ1-6	few
CASSQGQAYEQYF	TRBV3-1	TRBJ2-7	many
CASSGGVGANVLTF	TRBV3-1	TRBJ2-6	-
CATSRDEGTEAFF	TRBV15	TRBJ1-1	-
CSAIPGTGQNEQFF	TRBV20-1	TRBJ2-1	many
CASSQEESYEQYF	TRBV11-3	TRBJ2-7	-
CASSFHSRGIYEQYF	TRBV6-1	TRBJ2-7	many
CSARVGGGPDNEQFF	TRBV20-1	TRBJ2-1	many
CASSPGRTTDTQYF	TRBV5-1	TRBJ2-3	few
CASRHTSGDEQFF	TRBV5-1	TRBJ2-1	many
CASSQAAQNTEAFF	TRBV3-1	TRBJ1-1	many
CASSPGISSYEQYF	TRBV4-1	TRBJ2-7	-
CATNSGEGTGELFF	TRBV13	TRBJ2-2	few
CASSGKTGSSYNSPLHF	TRBV11-2	TRBJ1-6	many
CASSLGGGSGEQFF	TRBV28	TRBJ2-1	many
CASSLVQRTDTQYF	TRBV11-2	TRBJ2-3	many
CASSPLGLAGGQETQYF	TRBV6-2/TRBV6-3	TRBJ2-5	few